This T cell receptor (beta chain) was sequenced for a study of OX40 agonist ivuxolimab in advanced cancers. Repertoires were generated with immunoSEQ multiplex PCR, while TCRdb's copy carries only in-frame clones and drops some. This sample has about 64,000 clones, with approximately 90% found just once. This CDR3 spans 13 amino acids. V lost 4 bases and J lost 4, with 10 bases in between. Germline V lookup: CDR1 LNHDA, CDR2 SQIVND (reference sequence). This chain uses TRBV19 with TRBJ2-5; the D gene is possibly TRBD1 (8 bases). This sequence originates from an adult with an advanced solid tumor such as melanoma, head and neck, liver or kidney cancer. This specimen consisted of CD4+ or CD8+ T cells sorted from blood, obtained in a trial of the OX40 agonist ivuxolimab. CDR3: CASSNRGGETQYF. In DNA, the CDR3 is TGTGCCAGTAGTAACAGGGGGGGAGAGACCCAGTACTTC. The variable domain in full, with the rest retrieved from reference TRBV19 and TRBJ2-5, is DGGITQSPKYLFRKEGQNVTLSCEQNLNHDAMYWYRQDPGQGLRLIYYSQIVNDFQKGDIAEGYSVSREKKESFPLTVTSAQKNPTAFYLCASSNRGGETQYFGPGTRLLVL.